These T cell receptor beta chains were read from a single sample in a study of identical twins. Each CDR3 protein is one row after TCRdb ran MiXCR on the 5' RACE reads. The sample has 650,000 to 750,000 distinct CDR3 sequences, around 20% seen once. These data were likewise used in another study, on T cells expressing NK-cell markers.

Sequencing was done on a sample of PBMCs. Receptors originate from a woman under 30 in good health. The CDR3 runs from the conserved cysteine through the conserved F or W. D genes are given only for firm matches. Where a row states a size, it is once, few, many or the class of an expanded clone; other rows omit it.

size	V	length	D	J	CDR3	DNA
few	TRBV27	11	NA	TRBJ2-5	CASGLFETQYF	TGTGCCAGCGGACTGTTTGAGACCCAGTACTTC
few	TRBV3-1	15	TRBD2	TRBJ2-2	CASSQSSGIAGELFF	TGTGCCAGCAGCCAGAGTAGCGGGATCGCCGGGGAGCTGTTTTTT
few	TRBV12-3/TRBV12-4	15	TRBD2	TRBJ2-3	CASSFSSGVSDTQYF	TGTGCCAGCAGTTTCTCTAGCGGGGTCTCAGATACGCAGTATTTT
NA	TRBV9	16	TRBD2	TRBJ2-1	CASSVGPTSGANEQFF	TGTGCCAGCAGCGTAGGACCGACTAGCGGGGCTAATGAGCAGTTCTTC
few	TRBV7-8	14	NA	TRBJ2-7	CASSMRRVTYEQYF	TGTGCCAGCAGCATGCGGCGGGTTACCTACGAGCAGTACTTC
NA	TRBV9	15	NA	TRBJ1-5	CASSLGAVSNQPQHF	TGTGCCAGCAGCCTGGGGGCAGTTAGCAATCAGCCCCAGCATTTT
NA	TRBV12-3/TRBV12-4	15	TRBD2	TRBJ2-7	CASVGSGRPSYEQYF	TGTGCCAGTGTGGGTAGCGGGAGGCCTTCCTACGAGCAGTACTTC
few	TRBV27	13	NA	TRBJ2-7	CASSETWTGEQYF	TGTGCCAGCAGTGAAACGTGGACTGGCGAGCAGTACTTC
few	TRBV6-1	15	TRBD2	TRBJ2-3	CASSPQRGLADTQYF	TGTGCCAGCAGTCCCCAGCGGGGGCTGGCAGATACGCAGTATTTT
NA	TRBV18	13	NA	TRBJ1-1	CASSPPLRGEAFF	TGTGCCAGCTCACCACCTCTCCGGGGTGAAGCTTTCTTT
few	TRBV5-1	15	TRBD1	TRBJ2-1	CASSYTGGSYNEQFF	TGCGCCAGCAGCTACACAGGGGGCTCCTACAATGAGCAGTTCTTC
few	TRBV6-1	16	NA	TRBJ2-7	CASNRYGGESPYEQYF	TGTGCCAGCAACCGGTATGGCGGGGAGAGTCCCTACGAGCAGTACTTC
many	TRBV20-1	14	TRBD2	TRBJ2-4	CSALTSGKENIQYF	TGCAGTGCTTTGACTAGCGGGAAAGAAAACATTCAGTACTTC
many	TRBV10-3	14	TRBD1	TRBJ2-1	CAMSRGQGLNEQFF	TGTGCCATGTCCCGGGGACAGGGCCTCAATGAGCAGTTCTTC
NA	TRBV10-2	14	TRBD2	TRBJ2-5	CASTQGEGRETQYF	TGCGCCAGCACTCAAGGGGAGGGCAGGGAGACCCAGTACTTC
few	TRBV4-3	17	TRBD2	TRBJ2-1	CASSQSRLAGEWGEQFF	TGCGCCAGCAGCCAATCAAGACTAGCGGGAGAATGGGGTGAGCAGTTCTTC
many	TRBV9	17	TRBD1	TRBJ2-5	CASSPGLSRGRGETQYF	TGTGCCAGCAGCCCAGGTCTTTCCAGGGGGCGCGGAGAGACCCAGTACTTC
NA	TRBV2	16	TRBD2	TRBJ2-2	CASSEVLAENTGELFF	TGTGCCAGCAGTGAAGTGCTAGCGGAAAACACCGGGGAGCTGTTTTTT
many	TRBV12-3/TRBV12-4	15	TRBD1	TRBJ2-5	CASSPGRGFQETQYF	TGTGCCAGCAGCCCCGGCAGGGGGTTCCAAGAGACCCAGTACTTC
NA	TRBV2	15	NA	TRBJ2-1	CASSPSAPSYNDQFF	TGTGCCAGCAGTCCCAGCGCCCCGTCCTACAATGATCAGTTCTTC
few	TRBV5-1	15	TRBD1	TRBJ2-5	CASSITGGLEETQYF	TGCGCCAGCAGCATAACAGGGGGCCTAGAAGAGACCCAGTACTTC
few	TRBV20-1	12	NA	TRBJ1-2	CSTWEGIYGYTF	TGCAGTACCTGGGAGGGAATCTATGGCTACACCTTC
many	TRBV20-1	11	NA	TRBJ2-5	CSAILGETQYF	TGCAGTGCCATCTTGGGGGAGACCCAGTACTTC
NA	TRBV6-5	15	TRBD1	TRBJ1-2	CASSYSRGTGFGYTF	TGTGCCAGCAGTTACTCGAGGGGGACAGGGTTTGGCTACACCTTC
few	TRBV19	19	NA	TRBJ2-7	CASSAPGQGLLAGAYEQYF	TGTGCCAGTAGTGCCCCGGGACAGGGGCTCCTAGCGGGAGCCTACGAGCAGTACTTC
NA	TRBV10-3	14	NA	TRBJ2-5	CAIVGKMIKETQYF	TGTGCCATCGTGGGAAAGATGATAAAAGAGACCCAGTACTTC
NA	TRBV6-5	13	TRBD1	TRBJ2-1	CASSYSIRGEQFF	TGTGCCAGCAGTTACTCGATCAGGGGGGAGCAGTTCTTC
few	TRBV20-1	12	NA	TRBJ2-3	CSAKRGDDTQYF	TGCAGTGCCAAAAGGGGTGACGATACGCAGTATTTT
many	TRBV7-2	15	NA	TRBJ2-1	CASSFASDSYNEQFF	TGTGCCAGCAGCTTCGCTAGCGACTCCTACAATGAGCAGTTCTTC
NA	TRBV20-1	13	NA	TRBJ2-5	CSALTYTQETQYF	TGCAGTGCGCTGACCTACACCCAAGAGACCCAGTACTTC
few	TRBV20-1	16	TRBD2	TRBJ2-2	CSARDSSGSPAGELFF	TGCAGTGCTAGAGATAGTAGCGGGAGTCCGGCCGGGGAGCTGTTTTTT
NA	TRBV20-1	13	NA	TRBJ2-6	CSAFREGANVLTF	TGCAGTGCCTTTCGTGAAGGGGCCAACGTCCTGACTTTC
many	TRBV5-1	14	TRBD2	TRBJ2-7	CASSPTSGAYEQYF	TGCGCCAGCAGCCCGACTAGCGGGGCCTACGAGCAGTACTTC
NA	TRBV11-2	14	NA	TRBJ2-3	CASSPAHSTDTQYF	TGTGCCAGCAGCCCAGCGCATAGCACAGATACGCAGTATTTT
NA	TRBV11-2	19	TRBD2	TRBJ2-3	CASSARGVMTGGRTDTQYF	TGTGCCAGCAGCGCCCGGGGCGTGATGACGGGGGGGCGGACAGATACGCAGTATTTT
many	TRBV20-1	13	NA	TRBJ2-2	CSAQHRGNGELFF	TGCAGTGCCCAGCATCGGGGGAACGGGGAGCTGTTTTTT
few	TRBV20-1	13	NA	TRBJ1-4	CSAARTGDEKLFF	TGCAGTGCTGCACGCACGGGGGATGAAAAACTGTTTTTT
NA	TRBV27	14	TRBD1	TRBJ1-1	CASSPRQGPTEAFF	TGTGCCAGCAGTCCGCGACAGGGTCCCACTGAAGCTTTCTTT
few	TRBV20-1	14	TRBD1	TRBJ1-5	CSATDRVPNQPQHF	TGCAGTGCTACGGACAGGGTCCCCAATCAGCCCCAGCATTTT
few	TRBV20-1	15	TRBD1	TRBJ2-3	CSASPRQGATDTQYF	TGCAGTGCCTCGCCTCGACAGGGGGCTACAGATACGCAGTATTTT
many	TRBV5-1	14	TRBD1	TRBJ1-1	CASSLGQGSTEAFF	TGTGCCAGCTCACTTGGACAGGGTAGCACTGAAGCTTTCTTT
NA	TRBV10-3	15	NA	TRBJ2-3	CAITSTGTSTDTQYF	TGTGCCATCACCTCCACAGGAACTAGCACAGATACGCAGTATTTT
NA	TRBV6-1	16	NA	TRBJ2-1	CASSLSRGRSYNEQFF	TGTGCCAGCAGCCTCTCCCGGGGACGATCCTACAATGAGCAGTTCTTC
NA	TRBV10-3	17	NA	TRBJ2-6	CAITKDGSTTGANVLTF	TGTGCCATCACTAAGGACGGAAGCACCACTGGGGCCAACGTCCTGACTTTC
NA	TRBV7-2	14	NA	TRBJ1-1	CASSFHPSGTEAFF	TGTGCCAGCAGCTTTCATCCTTCCGGCACTGAAGCTTTCTTT
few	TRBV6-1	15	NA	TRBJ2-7	CASRPSWTVSYEQYF	TGTGCCAGCAGACCCTCCTGGACAGTCTCCTACGAGCAGTACTTC
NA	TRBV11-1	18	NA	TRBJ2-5	CASSLPPWGRGYQETQYF	TGTGCCAGCAGTCTCCCTCCCTGGGGGCGGGGGTACCAAGAGACCCAGTACTTC
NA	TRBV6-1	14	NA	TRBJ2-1	CASSNAHIYNEQFF	TGTGCCAGCAGTAACGCTCATATTTACAATGAGCAGTTCTTC
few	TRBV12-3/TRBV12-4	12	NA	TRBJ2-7	CASSSSGFEQYF	TGTGCCAGCAGTTCGAGCGGGTTCGAGCAGTACTTC
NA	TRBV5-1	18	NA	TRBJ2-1	CASSLAWWRKLEDNEQFF	TGCGCCAGCAGCTTGGCCTGGTGGAGGAAGCTAGAAGACAATGAGCAGTTCTTC
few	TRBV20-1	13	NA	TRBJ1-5	CSAHAGANQPQHF	TGCAGTGCTCACGCGGGGGCGAATCAGCCCCAGCATTTT
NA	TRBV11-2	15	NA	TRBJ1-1	CASSFAIRGPTEAFF	TGTGCCAGCAGCTTCGCCATCCGGGGACCTACTGAAGCTTTCTTT
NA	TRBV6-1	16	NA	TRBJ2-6	CASRPMTDSGANVLTF	TGTGCCAGCAGACCCATGACCGACTCTGGGGCCAACGTCCTGACTTTC
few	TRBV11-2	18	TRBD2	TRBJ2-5	CASSSPTRTSGYQETQYF	TGTGCCAGCAGCTCACCCACAAGGACTAGCGGCTATCAAGAGACCCAGTACTTC